A single sample gave rise to the 5 T cell receptor beta chains below, sequenced in a study of PD-L1 blockade in urothelial cancer. TCRdb's copy holds only in-frame clones and misses some; the assay was immunoSEQ multiplex PCR. The repertoire has some 35,000 clones, approximately 34% of them found once; the top ten carry more than 8.5%. The sample in question was tumor tissue, obtained before atezolizumab (anti-PD-L1) treatment. The receptors stem from a man in his fifties or sixties with urothelial cancer.

There are a few counts of this clone. V is TRBV9 and J is TRBJ1-2; no definite D call. V lost 0 bases and J 4 bases, leaving 10 bases between the germline ends. Germline V gene data show CDR1 as SGDLS and CDR2 as YYNGEE. This CDR3 spans 14 amino acids. In DNA form, the CDR3 reads TGTGCCAGCAGCGTAGATACTACGGGCTATGGCTACACCTTC. Encoded protein: CASSVDTTGYGYTF.

This clone was observed a few times. The chain employs TRBV11-3 and TRBJ1-6; tentatively, D is TRBD1 (5 bases). Looked up from germline, CDR1 is SGHNT and CDR2 is YENEEA. Trimming removed 1 base from V and 2 bases from J, with 9 bases in between. There are 16 residues in the CDR3. CDR3 sequence: CASSLGGRTYNSPLHF. The CDR3 nucleotides are TGTGCCAGCAGCTTAGGGGGCAGGACCTATAATTCACCCCTCCACTTT.

This chain connects TRBV28 to TRBJ1-5, with unresolved D. The CDR3 sequence is 12 residues long. Germline V gene lookup returns CDR1 MDHEN and CDR2 SYDVKM. Trimming stripped 8 bases from V and 1 base from J, with 6 bases between. The CDR3 loop is CASEKSNQPQHF. The CDR3 coding sequence is TGTGCCAGCGAAAAAAGCAATCAGCCCCAGCATTTT. Using reference TRBV28 and TRBJ1-5 for the parts outside the CDR3, the full variable domain is DVKVTQSSRYLVKRTGEKVFLECVQDMDHENMFWYRQDPGLGLRLIYFSYDVKMKEKGDIPEGYSVSREKKERFSLILESASTNQTSMYLCASEKSNQPQHFGDGTRLSIL.

This clone appeared a few times. V usage is TRBV28 and J usage is TRBJ1-4, with a possible D match to TRBD1 (5 bases). The V gene's germline CDR1 is MDHEN and CDR2 SYDVKM. The CDR3 length is 13 residues. V was trimmed by 6 bases and J by 8 bases, leaving 13 bases between them. CDR3 residues: CASSELHREKLFF. In DNA form, the CDR3 reads TGTGCCAGCAGCGAACTCCACAGGGAAAAACTGTTTTTT.

This sequence joins TRBV30 and TRBJ2-5, with D unresolved. CDR3 length equals 13 residues. Trimming stripped 0 bases from V and 5 bases from J, with 10 bases between. Germline V gene data show CDR1 as GTSNPN and CDR2 as SVGIG (reference sequence). For the CDR3, the DNA is TGTGCCTGGAGTGTTCGTGCTGGGGAGACCCAGTACTTC. Protein product: CAWSVRAGETQYF.